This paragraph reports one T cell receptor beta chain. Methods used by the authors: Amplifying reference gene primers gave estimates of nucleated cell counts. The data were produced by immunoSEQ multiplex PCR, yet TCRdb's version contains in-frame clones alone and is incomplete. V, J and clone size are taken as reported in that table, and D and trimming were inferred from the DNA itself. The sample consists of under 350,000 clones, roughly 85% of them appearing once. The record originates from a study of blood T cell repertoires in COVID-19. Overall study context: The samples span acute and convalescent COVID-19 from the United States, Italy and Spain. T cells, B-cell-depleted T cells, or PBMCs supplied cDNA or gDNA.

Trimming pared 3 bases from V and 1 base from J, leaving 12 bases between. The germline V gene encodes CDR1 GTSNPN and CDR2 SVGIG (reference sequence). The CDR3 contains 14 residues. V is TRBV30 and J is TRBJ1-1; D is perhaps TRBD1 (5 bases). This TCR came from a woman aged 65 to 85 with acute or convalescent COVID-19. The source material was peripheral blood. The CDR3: CAWSKQAPNTEAFF. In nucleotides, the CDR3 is TGTGCCTGGAGCAAACAGGCCCCGAACACTGAAGCTTTCTTT.